Described below is a single T cell receptor (beta chain) sequence and its context. Its antigen is not known. TCRdb called the 5' RACE reads again in MiXCR, with one record for every CDR3 protein. The sample lists approximately 300,000 distinct CDR3 sequences; roughly 8% were seen once. This entry is derived from a study of CD8 T cells in ankylosing spondylitis. Looked up from germline, CDR1 is MNHNS and CDR2 is SASEGT. Trimming pared 1 base from V and 7 bases from J, leaving 5 bases between. The CDR3 loop spans 13 amino acids. The study, taken as a whole, reports: There was a TCR beta motif, made of several highly homologous variants, that appeared characteristic of ankylosing spondylitis blood. There were earlier reports of some motif variants in reactive arthritis synovial fluid and blood.

The rearrangement uses TRBV6-1 and TRBJ1-6; D unclear. Source material: blood, either unsorted or a sorted T cell fraction (not recorded which). The clonotype originates from a male donor with ankylosing spondylitis. In nucleotides, the CDR3 is TGTGCCAGCAGTGAAGTTGGGAATTCACCCCTCCACTTT. It is translated as CASSEVGNSPLHF.